The clone carrying this T cell receptor beta chain was seen more than once but under ten times. Expressed TCRB transcripts were sequenced, since all the RNA that had been isolated was reverse transcribed. Generated by immunoSEQ multiplex PCR, the TCRdb table keeps only in-frame clones and is missing some. Among 300,000 to 400,000 clones listed, roughly 8% were seen once. The sample originates from a study of beta chain features in type 1 diabetes. The CDR3 consists of 13 residues. V lost 3 bases and J lost 3; bases outside the gene matches: 0. Germline CDR1 KGHSH, CDR2 LQKENI. Sequencing was performed on central memory CD4+ T cells from blood. This sequence originates from a woman between 18 and 29 years old in good health. The chain joins TRBV18 to TRBJ2-5, with TRBD2 matching over 8 bases. CDR3 nucleotide sequence: TGTGCCAGCTCACCCGGGAGGGAAGAGACCCAGTACTTC. It specifies CASSPGREETQYF.